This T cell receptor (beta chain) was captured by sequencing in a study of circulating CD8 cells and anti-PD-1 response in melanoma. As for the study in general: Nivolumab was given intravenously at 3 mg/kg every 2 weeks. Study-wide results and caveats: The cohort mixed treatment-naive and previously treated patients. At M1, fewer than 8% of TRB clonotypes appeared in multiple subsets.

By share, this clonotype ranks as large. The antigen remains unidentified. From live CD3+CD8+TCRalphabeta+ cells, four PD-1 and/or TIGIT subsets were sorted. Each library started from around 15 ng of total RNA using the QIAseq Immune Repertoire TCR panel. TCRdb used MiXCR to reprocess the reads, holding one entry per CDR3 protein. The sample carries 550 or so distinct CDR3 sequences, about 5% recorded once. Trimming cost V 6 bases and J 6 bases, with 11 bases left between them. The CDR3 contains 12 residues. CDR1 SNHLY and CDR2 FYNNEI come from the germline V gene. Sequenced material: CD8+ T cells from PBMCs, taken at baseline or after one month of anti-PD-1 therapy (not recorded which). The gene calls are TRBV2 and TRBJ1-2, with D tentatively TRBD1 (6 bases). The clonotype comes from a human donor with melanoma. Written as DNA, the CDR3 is TGTGCCAGCAGGCGCACAGGGAATGGCTACACCTTC. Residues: CASRRTGNGYTF.